The 8 T cell receptor beta chains listed next were all sequenced from one sample in a study of long-term antiretroviral therapy in people with HIV. Assay version v3.0 of immunoSEQ was used, and it was run at survey level. Profiled with immunoSEQ multiplex PCR; TCRdb holds only in-frame clones, not every one. The top ten clones hold approximately 15% of a sample with about 18,000 clones, less than 85% of them seen once. Sequenced material: unsorted PBMCs, taken 0.5 years before starting antiretroviral therapy. Receptors originate from a woman aged 45-60 years with HIV.

This sequence joins TRBV11-3 and TRBJ2-7, with D hard to call. Germline V gives CDR1 SGHNT, CDR2 YENEEA. Trimming stripped 1 base from V and 0 bases from J, with 4 bases between. This CDR3 is 13 amino acids long. CDR3 bases: TGTGCCAGCAGCTTAGCGGGCTCCTACGAGCAGTACTTC. Residues: CASSLAGSYEQYF.

The chain combines TRBV4-2 with TRBJ2-3; 11 bases map to TRBD2. V trimming: 4 bases; J trimming: 8 bases; junction bases outside the gene matches: 14. Germline assignment: CDR1 LGHNA and CDR2 YNFKEQ. This CDR3 is 17 amino acids long. CDR3 DNA sequence: TGTGCCAGCAGCCTAGCGGGGGGGCTCGCTTTCGAGGCTACGCAGTATTTT. This translates into CASSLAGGLAFEATQYF.

The CDR3 sequence is CASSPPVTDTQYF. CDR3 sequence (DNA): TGTGCCAGCAGCCCTCCAGTCACAGATACGCAGTATTTT. V is TRBV4-2 and J is TRBJ2-3; D is unclear. The CDR3 totals 13 residues. Trimming removed 4 bases at V and 2 bases at J, with 7 bases between. CDR1 and CDR2 from the germline V gene are LGHNA and YNFKEQ.

Only a few counts were recorded for this clone. This chain connects TRBV19 to TRBJ2-3, with TRBD1 as a possible D gene (5 bases). Per the germline V gene, CDR1 is LNHDA and CDR2 is SQIVND (reference sequence). The CDR3 loop spans 14 amino acids. The V end was cut by 2 bases, the J end by 4 bases, with 10 bases between. CDR3 bases: TGTGCCAGTAGTATAAGGCAGGGATCAGATACGCAGTATTTT. It translates to CASSIRQGSDTQYF.

The genes are TRBV28 and TRBJ1-5, with D hard to call. The germline V and J ends were trimmed by 6 bases and 4 bases, with 16 bases remaining between them. This CDR3 comprises 15 residues. Germline-derived CDR1 and CDR2 are MDHEN and SYDVKM. CDR3 sequence (DNA): TGTGCCAGCAGCCCCCTGGCGGGGAAGAATCAGCCCCAGCATTTT. It translates to CASSPLAGKNQPQHF.

The DNA of the CDR3 is TGTGCCAGCAGCCCTCTAGGTGGAGGCACAGATACGCAGTATTTT. Its translation: CASSPLGGGTDTQYF. The chain has TRBV5-4 and TRBJ2-3; D gene ambiguous. CDR1 SGHNT and CDR2 YYREEE come from the germline V gene (reference sequence). This CDR3 has 15 residues. V gave up 4 bases and J gave up 1 base, with 13 bases separating them.

This clone was detected only a few times. The chain recombines TRBV7-8 with TRBJ1-5; unclear D gene. CDR3 length: 12 residues. Germline V CDR1 and CDR2: SGHVS, FQNEAQ. V was cut by 5 bases and J by 4 bases, with 6 bases left in between. The CDR3 protein is CASSGRNQPQHF. CDR3 bases: TGTGCCAGCAGCGGACGGAATCAGCCCCAGCATTTT.

This chain uses TRBV13 with TRBJ1-1; the D gene is possibly TRBD1 (5 bases). CDR1 is PRHDT, CDR2 FYEKMQ, per germline (reference sequence). Trimming cost V 8 bases and J 3 bases, with 22 bases left between them. The CDR3 is made up of 16 amino acids. CDR3 DNA sequence: TGTGCCAGCCGTTCGGCTCTCGGGGGGTCGGACACTGAAGCTTTCTTT. The encoded protein is CASRSALGGSDTEAFF. Using reference TRBV13 and TRBJ1-1 for the parts outside the CDR3, the full variable domain is AAGVIQSPRHLIKEKRETATLKCYPIPRHDTVYWYQQGPGQDPQFLISFYEKMQSDKGSIPDRFSAQQFSDYHSELNMSSLELGDSALYFCASRSALGGSDTEAFFGQGTRLTVV.